The present TCR beta chain was sequenced within a study of blood T cell repertoires in COVID-19. Study information: Acute and convalescent COVID-19 samples came from the United States, Italy and Spain.

The germline CDR1 and CDR2 sequences are MNHEY and SVGAGI. This CDR3 has 15 amino acids. Trimming left V 0 bases short and J 6 bases short, with 15 bases between. Sequencing used immunoSEQ multiplex PCR; TCRdb keeps in-frame clones, though not all of them. This table holds 300,000 to 400,000 clones, almost 85% found once. The TCR originated in a human donor in a cohort sampled during active COVID-19. The rearrangement uses TRBV6-5 and TRBJ2-7; a weak D match, TRBD2 (6 bases). Sequences were obtained from peripheral blood. For the CDR3, the DNA is TGTGCCAGCAGTTACTCGAGGAGGGTAGAAAGCGAGCAGTACTTC. This gives the protein CASSYSRRVESEQYF.